Listed here are 13 T cell receptor beta chains from one sample, sequenced in a study of T-cell memory formation after mild COVID-19. TCRdb re-called the 5' RACE reads with MiXCR, one entry per CDR3 protein. The sample holds around 180,000 distinct CDR3 sequences; around 16% are singletons and the top ten take roughly 2.1%. The sample consisted of PBMCs or a T cell subset sorted from them (not recorded which). The receptors shown here come from an adult woman who had mild COVID-19 (a few samples of this study predate the infection). Cell type and time point are not known.

This chain joins TRBV18 and TRBJ1-1, with D perhaps TRBD1 (5 bases). The CDR3 has 14 residues. The germline CDR1 and CDR2 sequences are KGHSH and LQKENI. Trimming removed 4 bases from V and 3 bases from J, with 12 bases in between. The CDR3 is CASSLNRDDTEAFF. The CDR3 DNA sequence: TGTGCCAGCTCACTTAACCGGGACGACACTGAAGCTTTCTTT.

This clonotype appeared a single time. A much larger clonotype is one base distant, so this may be a read error. The rearrangement joins TRBV7-2 to TRBJ2-1; 12 positions agree with TRBD1. After removal of 5 bases from V and 5 bases from J, the junction contained 1 base not matched to a gene. The CDR3 length is 14 residues. The germline gives CDR1 SGHTA, CDR2 FQGNSA. DNA of the CDR3: TGTGCCAGCAGCCGGGACAGGGGGCACAATGAGCAGTTCTTC. Protein product: CASSRDRGHNEQFF.

This clonotype was seen at least ten times. This chain uses TRBV24-1 with TRBJ2-3; 11 bases line up with TRBD2. The CDR3 loop spans 17 amino acids. V shed 4 bases and J 4 bases; nucleotides not matched to a gene: 9. The germline CDR1 and CDR2 sequences are KGHDR and SFDVKD. CDR3 sequence: CATSEPPTSGKSDTQYF. The CDR3 DNA sequence: TGTGCCACCAGTGAACCCCCGACTAGCGGGAAGTCAGATACGCAGTATTTT.

CDR3 sequence reads: CASRERASGSSYEQYF. CDR3 nucleotide sequence: TGTGCCAGCAGAGAACGCGCTAGCGGGAGCTCCTACGAGCAGTACTTC. This chain links TRBV5-4 with TRBJ2-7; TRBD2 aligns across 10 bases. Looked up from germline, CDR1 is SGHNT and CDR2 is YYREEE (reference sequence). This CDR3 has 16 residues. The ends lost 5 bases at V and 0 bases at J; junction bases unmatched: 8.

In its sample, this clonotype was seen a few times. The chain combines TRBV12-3 or TRBV12-4 with TRBJ1-2; perhaps TRBD1 as D (5 bases). V shed 2 bases and J shed 8 bases, with 6 bases lying between them. The CDR3 totals 11 residues. CDR3 protein: CASSLQGGYTF. The CDR3 DNA reads TGTGCCAGCAGTTTACAGGGAGGCTACACCTTC.

This clonotype came up a few times. The chain has TRBV12-3 or TRBV12-4 and TRBJ1-2; D is ambiguous. The CDR3 sequence is 12 residues long. V gave up 5 bases and J gave up 2 bases, with 6 bases separating them. For the CDR3, the DNA is TGTGCCAGCAGTCAACAGAACTATGGCTACACCTTC. This translates into CASSQQNYGYTF.

The sample holds many counts of this clonotype. The chain is built from TRBV10-3 and TRBJ2-2, with D tentatively TRBD2 (6 bases). From germline, CDR1 is ENHRY and CDR2 SYGVKD. The CDR3 runs 14 residues. V lost 5 bases and J lost 4, with 11 bases in between. The CDR3: CAISWDLSTGELFF. In DNA form, the CDR3 reads TGTGCCATCAGTTGGGACTTATCCACCGGGGAGCTGTTTTTT.

The chain employs TRBV7-9 and TRBJ2-3; the D call may be TRBD1 or TRBD2 (5 bases each). CDR1 and CDR2 from the germline V gene are SEHNR and FQNEAQ (reference sequence). The CDR3 contains 14 residues. V shed 7 bases and J shed 0 bases, with 11 bases lying between them. CDR3 nucleotide sequence: TGTGCCAGCACCTTGAGGGGCAGCACAGATACGCAGTATTTT. Amino acids: CASTLRGSTDTQYF.

The chain joins TRBV5-6 to TRBJ2-5; perhaps TRBD1 as D (5 bases). V lost 1 base to trimming and J lost 0 bases, with 16 bases between them. In germline, CDR1 is SGHDT, CDR2 YYEEEE. The CDR3 extends over 17 amino acids. DNA of the CDR3: TGTGCCAGCAGCTTGCCATATCTGGGGCCCGACCAAGAGACCCAGTACTTC. This codes for CASSLPYLGPDQETQYF.

This clonotype has a handful of counts. The chain has TRBV20-1 and TRBJ1-2; the match to TRBD1 covers 8 bases. V shed 6 bases, J shed 8 bases, and the junction held 17 bases outside the gene matches. CDR3 length: 15 amino acids. Germline V gene data show CDR1 as DFQATT and CDR2 as SNEGSKA (reference sequence). In nucleotides, the CDR3 is TGCAGTGCGGAGTTAAACCACGGACAGGGTAGCGGCTACACCTTC. Translating it yields CSAELNHGQGSGYTF.

The chain links TRBV7-9 to TRBJ2-1; perhaps TRBD2 as D (6 bases). Germline values: CDR1 SEHNR, CDR2 FQNEAQ (reference sequence). The CDR3 runs to 16 residues. Trimming pared 5 bases from V and 0 bases from J, leaving 14 bases between. The CDR3 protein is CASSGNSGHSYNEQFF. CDR3 bases: TGTGCCAGCAGCGGAAATAGCGGTCACTCCTACAATGAGCAGTTCTTC.

This clonotype occurred a few times. CDR3 DNA: TGTGCCAGCAGCGAACAGGGGGATGTTGAAGCTTTCTTT. Protein: CASSEQGDVEAFF. The rearrangement joins TRBV7-9 to TRBJ1-1, with 8 bases matching TRBD1. The CDR3 runs 13 residues. V was clipped by 5 bases and J by 7 bases; unmatched bases: 6. Germline V lookup: CDR1 SEHNR, CDR2 FQNEAQ (reference sequence).

CDR3 residues: CASSQVSWTIMPAYEQYF. The CDR3 coding sequence is TGTGCCAGCAGCCAAGTGTCTTGGACTATTATGCCGGCCTACGAGCAGTACTTC. The chain is built from TRBV14 and TRBJ2-7; a possible D gene is TRBD2 (6 bases). The CDR3 contains 18 residues. V shed 1 base and J shed 2 bases, with 21 bases lying between them. Per the germline V gene, CDR1 is SGHDN and CDR2 is FVKESK.